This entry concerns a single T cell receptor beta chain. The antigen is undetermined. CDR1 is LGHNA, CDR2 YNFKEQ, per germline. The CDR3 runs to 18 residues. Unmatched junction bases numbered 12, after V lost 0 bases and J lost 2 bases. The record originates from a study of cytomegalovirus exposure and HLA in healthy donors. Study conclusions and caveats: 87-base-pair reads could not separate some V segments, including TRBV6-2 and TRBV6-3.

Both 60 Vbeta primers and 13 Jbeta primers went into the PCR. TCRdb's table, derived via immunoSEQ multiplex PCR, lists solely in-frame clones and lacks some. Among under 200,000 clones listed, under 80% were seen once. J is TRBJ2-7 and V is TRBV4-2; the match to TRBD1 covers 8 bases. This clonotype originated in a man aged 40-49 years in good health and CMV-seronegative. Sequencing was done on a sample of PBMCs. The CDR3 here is CASSQDSLLTGAPYEQYF. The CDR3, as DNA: TGTGCCAGCAGCCAAGACTCACTACTGACAGGGGCCCCCTACGAGCAGTACTTC.